These 21 T cell receptor beta chains came from one sample sequenced in a study of T cell responses to AZD1222 COVID-19 vaccine. Sequencing used immunoSEQ multiplex PCR; TCRdb keeps in-frame clones, though not all of them. The sample lists around 160,000 clones, around nine tenths occurring once. The sequences come from peripheral blood, collected on day 0 of AZD1222 vaccination. Receptor source: an adult in good health.

V gene TRBV19 combines with J gene TRBJ1-5, with 8 nucleotides matching TRBD1. This CDR3 spans 16 amino acids. The germline V gene encodes CDR1 LNHDA and CDR2 SQIVND (reference sequence). V dropped 4 bases and J dropped 6; count of bases not matched to a gene: 11. The CDR3 nucleotides read TGTGCCAGTAGTACATACCAGGGGGCGCGGAGTCAGCCCCAGCATTTT. Its translation: CASSTYQGARSQPQHF.

The rearrangement uses TRBV4-2 and TRBJ2-7, with D maybe TRBD1 (6 bases). Germline V gene data show CDR1 as LGHNA and CDR2 as YNFKEQ. The CDR3 loop spans 15 amino acids. Trimming removed 0 bases at V and 5 bases at J, with 14 bases between. The CDR3 region has the DNA TGTGCCAGCAGCCAAGATAAGGGGGTAGGCGACGAGCAGTACTTC. Amino acid sequence: CASSQDKGVGDEQYF.

This clone was counted a few times. The chain recombines TRBV2 with TRBJ2-5; the D is unclear. This CDR3 comprises 10 residues. V shed 5 bases and J shed 5 bases, with 3 bases lying between them. Per the germline V gene, CDR1 is SNHLY and CDR2 is FYNNEI. The CDR3 DNA sequence: TGTGCCAGCAGTCCGGAGACCCAGTACTTC. Residues: CASSPETQYF.

This clone was seen just once. The rearrangement uses TRBV28 and TRBJ1-5, with D possibly being TRBD1 (5 bases). This CDR3 has 18 residues. The ends were cut back, 5 bases at V and 5 bases at J, with 25 bases in the middle. CDR1 and CDR2 (germline): MDHEN, SYDVKM. As DNA, the CDR3 is TGTGCCAGCAGTACTAAGCCGGGACTCAACTCAAGGGATCAGCCCCAGCATTTT. As protein: CASSTKPGLNSRDQPQHF.

This rearrangement joins TRBV6-2 or TRBV6-3 to TRBJ2-1, with D possibly matching TRBD2 (6 bases). The V end lost 8 bases, the J end lost 7 bases, and 9 bases lay between the germline ends. The CDR3 loop spans 11 amino acids. Germline CDR1 MNHEY, CDR2 SVGEGT. CDR3 coding DNA: TGTGCCAGCGGCCGGGGGAATGAGCAGTTCTTC. Its translation is CASGRGNEQFF.

CDR3 in amino acids: CASSLYDREKLFF. For the CDR3, the DNA is TGTGCCAGCAGTTTGTATGACAGGGAAAAACTGTTTTTT. This chain joins TRBV12-3 or TRBV12-4 and TRBJ1-4; possibly TRBD1 for D (6 bases). With 3 bases removed from V and 8 bases from J, the gap between germline ends came to 10 bases. The CDR3 sequence is 13 residues long.

CDR3 nucleotide sequence: TGCAGTGCTAGTAATGACAACACCGGGGAGCTGTTTTTT. Translated, it gives CSASNDNTGELFF. The V and J genes are TRBV20-1 and TRBJ2-2; D not resolved. This CDR3 region has 13 residues. V was trimmed by 3 bases and J by 2 bases, leaving 7 bases between them. The germline CDR1 and CDR2 sequences are DFQATT and SNEGSKA (reference sequence).

V and J are TRBV28 and TRBJ2-3; no reliable D call. Between the trimmed V and J ends, which lost 7 bases and 4 bases, there was a span of 12 bases. Per germline, CDR1 MDHEN and CDR2 SYDVKM. This CDR3 has 13 amino acids. The CDR3 spells CASTRTRADTQYF. DNA for the CDR3: TGTGCCAGCACCAGGACCCGGGCAGATACGCAGTATTTT. Supplemented by reference TRBV28 and TRBJ2-3, the full variable domain reads DVKVTQSSRYLVKRTGEKVFLECVQDMDHENMFWYRQDPGLGLRLIYFSYDVKMKEKGDIPEGYSVSREKKERFSLILESASTNQTSMYLCASTRTRADTQYFGPGTRLTVL.

The chain recombines TRBV12-3 or TRBV12-4 with TRBJ2-1; D might be TRBD1 (7 bases). The CDR3 is 13 amino acids. Trimming removed 5 bases at V and 6 bases at J, with 11 bases between. The CDR3 loop is CASSAGQPNEQFF. The CDR3 DNA reads as TGTGCCAGCAGTGCGGGACAGCCCAATGAGCAGTTCTTC.

The chain couples TRBV10-3 to TRBJ1-4, with D perhaps matching TRBD1 (5 bases). Per germline, CDR1 ENHRY and CDR2 SYGVKD. The V end was cut by 5 bases, the J end by 6 bases, with 19 bases between. The CDR3 consists of 16 residues. This chain's CDR3 is CAISPQRGNGDEKLFF. The CDR3 bases are TGTGCCATCAGTCCCCAACGGGGGAACGGGGATGAAAAACTGTTTTTT.

The CDR3 coding sequence is TGTGCCAGCAGCTCGACTAGTGGCACAGATACGCAGTATTTT. It translates to CASSSTSGTDTQYF. The genes are TRBV7-3 and TRBJ2-3, with D tentatively TRBD2 (6 bases). CDR3 size: 14 residues. V shed 4 bases and J shed 1 base, with 9 bases lying between them. The V gene's germline CDR1 is SGHTA and CDR2 FQGTGA.

The CDR3 sequence is CASSRTINEQFF. For the CDR3, the DNA is TGTGCCAGCAGTCGGACAATCAATGAGCAGTTCTTC. The chain carries TRBV6-5 and TRBJ2-1; a weak D match, TRBD1 (5 bases). Trimming shortened V by 5 bases and J by 6 bases, and 8 bases separated the two germline ends. CDR1 is MNHEY and CDR2 is SVGAGI in the germline V gene. This CDR3 has 12 amino acids.

The DNA for the CDR3 is TGTGCCAGCAGCGAGGGGGCGAGCCCTAATTCACCCCTCCACTTT. Its protein is CASSEGASPNSPLHF. This chain links TRBV3-1 (or the pseudogene TRBV3-2) with TRBJ1-6; 7 bases agree with TRBD1. With V trimmed by 5 bases and J by 6 bases, 7 bases remained unmatched. The CDR3 runs to 15 residues. The germline V gene has CDR1 LGHDT and CDR2 YNNKEL (reference sequence).

The chain has TRBV27 and TRBJ1-6; D uncertain. The CDR3 has 17 residues. Germline-derived CDR1 and CDR2 are MNHEY and SMNVEV (reference sequence). Trimming removed 5 bases from V and 6 bases from J, with 20 bases in between. The CDR3, as DNA: TGTGCCAGCAGTCCCCCCCCGGGGAACACCCGTAATTCACCCCTCCACTTT. It translates to CASSPPPGNTRNSPLHF.

This chain connects TRBV14 to TRBJ2-2; D is uncertain. Trimming pared 6 bases from V and 6 bases from J, leaving 11 bases between. The CDR3 runs to 13 residues. Germline CDR1 reads SGHDN; CDR2 reads FVKESK. The CDR3 region is CASSPLKSGELFF. CDR3 DNA: TGTGCCAGCAGTCCCCTGAAGTCCGGGGAGCTGTTTTTT.

V and J are TRBV19 and TRBJ2-1; weak D call: TRBD2 (6 bases). This CDR3 is built from 14 residues. V lost 5 bases to trimming and J lost 3 bases, with 11 bases between them. The germline V gene encodes CDR1 LNHDA and CDR2 SQIVND (reference sequence). The CDR3 DNA reads as TGTGCCAGTAGTTACGGCGGGATCTACAATGAGCAGTTCTTC. Its protein is CASSYGGIYNEQFF.

The CDR3 sequence is CASSPGPNTEAFF. As DNA, the CDR3 is TGTGCCAGCAGCCCGGGACCGAACACTGAAGCTTTCTTT. The chain combines TRBV6-5 with TRBJ1-1, with D perhaps matching TRBD1 (5 bases). V was pared by 6 bases and J by 1 base, with 9 bases between. The CDR3 totals 13 residues. Germline lookup yields CDR1 MNHEY and CDR2 SVGAGI.

V usage is TRBV7-9 and J usage is TRBJ1-2; a weak D match, TRBD1 (5 bases). Trimming shortened V by 9 bases and J by 4 bases, and 12 bases separated the two germline ends. This CDR3 has 12 residues. CDR1 and CDR2 (germline): SEHNR, FQNEAQ (reference sequence). CDR3 loop: CASPRGVYGYTF. The CDR3 DNA reads as TGTGCCAGTCCCCGGGGGGTCTATGGCTACACCTTC.

This chain joins TRBV7-9 and TRBJ2-7, with D perhaps being TRBD1 or TRBD2 (5 bases each). Looked up from germline, CDR1 is SEHNR and CDR2 is FQNEAQ (reference sequence). The CDR3 is 12 residues long. Trimming shortened V by 1 base and J by 7 bases, and 8 bases separated the two germline ends. DNA for the CDR3: TGTGCCAGCAGCTTAGGGGACGGAGAGCAGTACTTC. It is translated as CASSLGDGEQYF. The full variable domain, its missing parts supplied by reference TRBV7-9 and TRBJ2-7, is DTGVSQNPRHKITKRGQNVTFRCDPISEHNRLYWYRQTLGQGPEFLTYFQNEAQLEKSRLLSDRFSAERPKGSFSTLEIQRTEQGDSAMYLCASSLGDGEQYFGPGTRLTVT.

The chain links TRBV6-5 to TRBJ2-1; D is perhaps TRBD2 (5 bases). V was pared by 8 bases and J by 2 bases, with 10 bases between. The germline V gene encodes CDR1 MNHEY and CDR2 SVGAGI. The CDR3 extends over 13 amino acids. CDR3 in DNA: TGTGCCAGCTCCGGGGTCCCCTACAATGAGCAGTTCTTC. Protein product: CASSGVPYNEQFF.

The rearrangement links TRBV19 to TRBJ2-7; 9 bases map to TRBD1. The CDR3 runs to 16 residues. J lost 0 bases, V lost 3 bases, and 6 bases had no gene match. Germline-derived CDR1 and CDR2 are LNHDA and SQIVND (reference sequence). The CDR3 DNA is TGTGCCAGTAGTATCGGAGGGACAGGGAGCTCCTACGAGCAGTACTTC. This sequence encodes CASSIGGTGSSYEQYF.